This T cell receptor (beta chain) came from a study of T cell changes during pregnancy in multiple sclerosis. Germline CDR1 and CDR2: SQVTM and ANQGSEA. V lost 5 bases and J 4 bases, leaving 14 bases between the germline ends. The CDR3 has 13 residues. Here immunoSEQ multiplex PCR was the method, and the copy in TCRdb shows in-frame clones only, minus some. The repertoire holds about 44,000 clones, with about 88% as singletons. This TCR derives from a female donor with multiple sclerosis, enrolled in a pregnancy study. The chain joins TRBV29-1 to TRBJ1-1; D not resolved. Sequencing used CD4+ T cells from peripheral blood mononuclear cells, obtained in the first trimester of pregnancy. The CDR3, as DNA: TGCAGCGTTCGGCGCCGAGGCGGCACTGAAGCTTTCTTT. Amino acid sequence: CSVRRRGGTEAFF.